This T cell receptor beta chain was sequenced for a study of blood T cell repertoires in COVID-19. Study as a whole: PBMCs, B-cell-depleted T cells, or T cells were the source of the cDNA or gDNA that made up the material.

The V and J ends lost 4 bases and 0 bases, in that order; junction bases with no gene match: 7. CDR1 SGHRS and CDR2 YFSETQ come from the germline V gene. There are 18 residues in the CDR3. Data came from immunoSEQ multiplex PCR; TCRdb stores just in-frame clones and leaves some out. Among roughly 190,000 clones listed, approximately 90% were seen once. The chain is built from TRBV5-1 and TRBJ2-1; 13 positions agree with TRBD2. The TCR was taken from a human donor in a cohort sampled during active COVID-19. The sequenced sample was peripheral blood. In nucleotides, the CDR3 is TGCGCCAGCAGCAAACCTCGGACTAGCGGGAGCTCCTACAATGAGCAGTTCTTC. Translated, it gives CASSKPRTSGSSYNEQFF.